One T cell receptor beta chain is described in this entry. This clone was seen more than once but under ten times. Its antigen is still unknown. Per-nucleotide qualities are absent, and no much larger clonotype sits a single base away. For sequencing of the TCRbeta CDR3 region, genomic DNA was extracted from the sorted cells. The immunoSEQ Assay was used to sequence the TCRbeta CDR3 regions. TCRdb took this table from immuneACCESS and kept in-frame rearrangements with V and J called. Such tables lack part of the clones; where checked against another copy, unresolved V genes explain under half of the gap, and the rest is unexplained. Within this sample are tens of thousands of clones, with approximately 90% of them counted one time only. The ten top clones hold around 25% of the sample. This sample was included in a study of OX40 agonist ivuxolimab in advanced cancers. In the study overall: Ivuxolimab was a fully human IgG2 agonistic monoclonal antibody targeting the costimulatory receptor OX40 (CD134). Intravenous ivuxolimab was administered to patients every 2 weeks at six dose levels: 0.01, 0.1, 0.3, 1.5, 3 and 10 mg/kg. Of the 50 to 55 patients in dose escalation, some 20 had hepatocellular carcinoma, some 15 had melanoma, 9 had renal cell carcinoma and 9 had head and neck cancer. In the dose-escalation cohort, approximately 82% of patients were male, and the mean age was about 55 years, with a range of 23 to 79. Prior anti-PD-1, anti-PD-L1 or anti-CTLA-4 therapy was permitted, and checkpoint inhibitors had been received by roughly two fifths of dose-escalation patients. Partial responses occurred in three dose-escalation patients, of whom one had hepatocellular carcinoma and two had cutaneous melanoma. The purpose of peripheral TCRbeta sequencing was to test whether ivuxolimab changed TCR sequence diversity and led to clonal T-cell expansion. The paper reports the monotherapy dose-escalation portion (N of about 47 patients) of the phase I ivuxolimab trial. Overall results and qualifications from the work: Low levels of normalized T-cell clonal expansion were also seen in some patients who did not respond. The antigen specificity of the peripheral T cells that underwent clonal expansion was not determined. In the 0.1-3.0 mg/kg groups, partial responders had among the lowest normalized peripheral clonal expansion, particularly in CD8+ T cells. On average, CD8+ T cells showed more expanded clones than CD4+ T cells after ivuxolimab. At doses of 0.1 to 3.0 mg/kg, clonal expansion of both CD4+ and CD8+ T cells in blood was seen between baseline and week 6.

The trial excluded patients who had a history of autoimmune disease or who were on systemic immunosuppression. Peripheral blood for TCR sequencing was drawn from every dose cohort at baseline, at cycle 4 day 1 and at cycle 7 day 1. The samples were taken from a phase I, first-in-human, multicenter, open-label dose-escalation trial of ivuxolimab. Adults with locally advanced or metastatic melanoma, renal cell carcinoma, hepatocellular carcinoma or head and neck squamous cell carcinoma were enrolled in the trial. Before TCR sequencing, CD4+ T cells and CD8+ T cells were sorted from peripheral blood as separate populations. Sequences were derived from CD4+ or CD8+ T cells sorted from blood, sampled in a trial of the OX40 agonist ivuxolimab. This receptor was obtained from an adult with an advanced solid tumor such as melanoma, head and neck, liver or kidney cancer.

The DNA is TGTGCCAGTAGTATCGGGGGGGATGGTCAGCCCCAGCATTTT. The translation is CASSIGGDGQPQHF. The sequence links TRBV19 to TRBJ1-5, and TRBD1 may be the D gene, going by 5 matching bases. Taken from the germline V gene (reference sequence), the CDR1 and CDR2 loops are LNHDA and SQIVND. The germline ends are 12 bases apart after V is trimmed by 3 bases and J by 6 bases. The CDR3 goes from the cysteine to the phenylalanine over 14 residues. Of all the DNA, just the CDR3 is kept, 42 bases in frame from base 1.